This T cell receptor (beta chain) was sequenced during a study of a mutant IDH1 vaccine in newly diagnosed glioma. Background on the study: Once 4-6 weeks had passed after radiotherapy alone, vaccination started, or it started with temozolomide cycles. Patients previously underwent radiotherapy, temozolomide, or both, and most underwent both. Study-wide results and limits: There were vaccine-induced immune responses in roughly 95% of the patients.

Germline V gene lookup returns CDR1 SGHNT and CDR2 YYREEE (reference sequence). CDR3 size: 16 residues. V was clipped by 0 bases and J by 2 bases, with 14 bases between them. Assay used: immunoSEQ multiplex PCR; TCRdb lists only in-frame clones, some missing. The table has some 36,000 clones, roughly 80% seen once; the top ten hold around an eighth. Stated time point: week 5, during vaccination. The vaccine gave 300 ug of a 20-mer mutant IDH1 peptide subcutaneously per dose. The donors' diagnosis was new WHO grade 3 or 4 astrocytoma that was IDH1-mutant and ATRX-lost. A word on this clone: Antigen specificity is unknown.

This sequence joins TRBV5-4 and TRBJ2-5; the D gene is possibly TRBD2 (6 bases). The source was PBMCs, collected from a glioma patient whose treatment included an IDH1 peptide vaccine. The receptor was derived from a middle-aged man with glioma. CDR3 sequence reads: CASSLGAGYQQETQYF. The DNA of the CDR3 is TGTGCCAGCAGCTTGGGGGCGGGGTACCAACAAGAGACCCAGTACTTC.